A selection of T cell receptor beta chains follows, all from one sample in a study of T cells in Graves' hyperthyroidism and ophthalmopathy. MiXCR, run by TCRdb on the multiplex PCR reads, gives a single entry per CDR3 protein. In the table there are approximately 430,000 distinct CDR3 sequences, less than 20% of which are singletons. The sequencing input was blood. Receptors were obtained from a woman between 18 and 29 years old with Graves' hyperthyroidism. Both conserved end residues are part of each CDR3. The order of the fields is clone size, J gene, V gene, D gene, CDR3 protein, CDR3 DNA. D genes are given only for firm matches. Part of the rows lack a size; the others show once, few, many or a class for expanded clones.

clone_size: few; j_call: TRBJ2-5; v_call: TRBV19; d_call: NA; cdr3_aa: CASSIGGQETQYF; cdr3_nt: TGTGCCAGTAGTATTGGGGGACAAGAGACCCAGTACTTC
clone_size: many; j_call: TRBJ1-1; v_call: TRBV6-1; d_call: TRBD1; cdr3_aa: CASTSSPGQALFGTEAFF; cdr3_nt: TGTGCCAGCACCTCCAGCCCGGGACAGGCTTTGTTTGGCACTGAAGCTTTCTTT
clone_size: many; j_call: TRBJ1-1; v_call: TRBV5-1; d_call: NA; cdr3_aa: CASSPRGVLNTEAFF; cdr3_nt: TGCGCCAGCAGCCCACGGGGCGTCTTGAACACTGAAGCTTTCTTT
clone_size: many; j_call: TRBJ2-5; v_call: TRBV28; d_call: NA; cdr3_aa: CASSSSEARARETQYF; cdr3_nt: TGTGCCAGCAGTTCCAGCGAGGCGCGGGCCCGGGAGACCCAGTACTTC
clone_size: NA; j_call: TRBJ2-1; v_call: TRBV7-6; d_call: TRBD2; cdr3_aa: CASSAAGLAGGYNEQFF; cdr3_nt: TGTGCCAGCAGCGCGGCGGGACTAGCGGGGGGCTACAATGAGCAGTTCTTC
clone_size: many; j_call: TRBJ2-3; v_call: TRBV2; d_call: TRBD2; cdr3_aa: CASSRLAVTDTQYF; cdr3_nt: TGTGCCAGCAGCAGGCTAGCGGTAACAGATACGCAGTATTTT
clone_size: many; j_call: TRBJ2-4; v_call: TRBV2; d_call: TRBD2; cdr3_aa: CASSEAGGLQNIQYF; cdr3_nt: TGTGCCAGCAGTGAGGCGGGAGGGTTGCAAAACATTCAGTACTTC
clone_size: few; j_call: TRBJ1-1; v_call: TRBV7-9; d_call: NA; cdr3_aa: CASSLGLGEGTEAFF; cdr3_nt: TGTGCCAGCAGCTTAGGGTTAGGAGAGGGAACTGAAGCTTTCTTT
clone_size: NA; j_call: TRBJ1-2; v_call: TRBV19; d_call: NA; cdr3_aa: CASSHLGGSQNYGYTF; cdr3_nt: TGTGCCAGTAGTCACCTTGGGGGCAGTCAAAACTATGGCTACACCTTC
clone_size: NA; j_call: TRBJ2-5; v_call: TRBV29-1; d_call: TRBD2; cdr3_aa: CSAPDRGDGRGTQYF; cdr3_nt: TGCAGCGCCCCGGACCGGGGGGACGGCCGGGGGACCCAGTACTTC
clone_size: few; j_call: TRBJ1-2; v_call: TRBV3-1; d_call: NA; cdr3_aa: CASSQVQGSGGYTF; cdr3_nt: TGTGCCAGCAGCCAAGTGCAGGGGTCGGGAGGCTACACCTTC
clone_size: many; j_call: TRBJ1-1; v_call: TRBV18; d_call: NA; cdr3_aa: CASSPPRLGTEAFF; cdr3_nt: TGTGCCAGCTCACCACCGAGGCTTGGAACTGAAGCTTTCTTT
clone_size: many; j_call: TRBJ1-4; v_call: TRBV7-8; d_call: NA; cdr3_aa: CASSFNTGTGGEKLFF; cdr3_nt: TGTGCCAGCAGCTTTAATACAGGGACCGGGGGCGAAAAACTGTTTTTT
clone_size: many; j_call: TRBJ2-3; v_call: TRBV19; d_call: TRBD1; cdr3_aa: CASSGTGGTDTQYF; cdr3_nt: TGTGCCAGTAGCGGGACAGGGGGCACAGATACGCAGTATTTT
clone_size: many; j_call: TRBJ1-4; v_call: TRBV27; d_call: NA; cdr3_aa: CASSRIRGGGEKLFF; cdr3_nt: TGTGCCAGCAGCAGGATTCGGGGCGGGGGTGAAAAACTGTTTTTT
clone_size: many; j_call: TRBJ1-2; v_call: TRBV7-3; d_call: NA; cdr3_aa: CASSLYPQGTYGYTF; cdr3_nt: TGTGCCAGCAGCTTATATCCACAGGGAACCTATGGCTACACCTTC
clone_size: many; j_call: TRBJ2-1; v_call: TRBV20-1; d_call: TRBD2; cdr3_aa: CSAMTSFYNEQFF; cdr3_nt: TGCAGTGCTATGACTAGCTTCTACAATGAGCAGTTCTTC
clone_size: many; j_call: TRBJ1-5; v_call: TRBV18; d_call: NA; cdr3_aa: CASSPTGRLAGGNQPQHF; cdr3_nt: TGTGCCAGCTCACCGACCGGGCGCCTGGCAGGCGGGAATCAGCCCCAGCATTTT
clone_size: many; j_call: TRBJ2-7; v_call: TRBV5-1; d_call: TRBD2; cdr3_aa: CASAQTSGRATQYF; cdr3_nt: TGCGCCAGCGCCCAAACTAGCGGGAGGGCCACGCAGTACTTC
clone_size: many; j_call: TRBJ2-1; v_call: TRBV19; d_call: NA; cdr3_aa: CASSNIKATNEQFF; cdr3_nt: TGTGCCAGTAGTAACATAAAGGCGACTAATGAGCAGTTCTTC
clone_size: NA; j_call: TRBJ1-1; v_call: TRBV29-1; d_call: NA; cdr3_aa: CSVVGGLGTEAFF; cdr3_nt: TGCAGCGTTGTTGGGGGATTAGGGACTGAAGCTTTCTTT
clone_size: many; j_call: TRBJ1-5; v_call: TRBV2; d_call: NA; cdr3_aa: CASSLTDYSNQPQHF; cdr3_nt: TGTGCCAGCAGTCTAACAGATTATAGCAATCAGCCCCAGCATTTT
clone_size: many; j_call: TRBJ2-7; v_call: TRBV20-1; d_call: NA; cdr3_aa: CSANSFRGGGIEQYF; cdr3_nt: TGCAGTGCTAACAGCTTCAGGGGAGGAGGGATCGAGCAGTACTTC
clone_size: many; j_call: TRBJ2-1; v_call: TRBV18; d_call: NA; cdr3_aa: CASSPPFDEQFF; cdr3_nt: TGTGCCAGCTCACCACCGTTCGATGAGCAGTTCTTC
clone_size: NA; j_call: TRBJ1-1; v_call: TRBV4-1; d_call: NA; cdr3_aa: CASSAPYRGTEAFF; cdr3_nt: TGCGCCAGCAGCGCCCCATACCGGGGCACTGAAGCTTTCTTT
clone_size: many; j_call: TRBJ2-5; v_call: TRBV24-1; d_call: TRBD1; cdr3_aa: CATSDVGQGKETQYF; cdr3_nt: TGTGCCACCAGTGACGTGGGACAGGGGAAAGAGACCCAGTACTTC
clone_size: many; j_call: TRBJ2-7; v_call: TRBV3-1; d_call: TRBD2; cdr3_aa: CASSQESREGLGEQYF; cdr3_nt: TGTGCCAGCAGCCAAGAATCGCGGGAGGGGTTGGGCGAGCAGTACTTC
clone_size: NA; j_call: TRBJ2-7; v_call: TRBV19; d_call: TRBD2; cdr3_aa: CASSMIAGVYEQYF; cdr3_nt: TGTGCCAGTAGTATGATAGCGGGAGTCTACGAGCAGTACTTC
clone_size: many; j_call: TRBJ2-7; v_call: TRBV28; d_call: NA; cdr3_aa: CASSSAGGAYEQYF; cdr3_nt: TGTGCCAGCAGCTCCGCCGGAGGGGCCTACGAGCAGTACTTC
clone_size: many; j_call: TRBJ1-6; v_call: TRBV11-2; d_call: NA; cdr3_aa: CASSFLGVSSYNSPLHF; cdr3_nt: TGTGCCAGCAGCTTCTTGGGAGTTAGCTCCTATAATTCACCCCTCCACTTT
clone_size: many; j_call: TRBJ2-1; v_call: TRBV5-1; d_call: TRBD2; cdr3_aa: CASSQSGLAGAYNEQFF; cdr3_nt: TGCGCCAGCAGTCAGAGCGGACTAGCGGGGGCGTACAATGAGCAGTTCTTC
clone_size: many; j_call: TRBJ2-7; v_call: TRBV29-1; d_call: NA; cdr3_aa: CSVGPSTYEQYF; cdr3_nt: TGCAGCGTTGGCCCGTCCACCTACGAGCAGTACTTC
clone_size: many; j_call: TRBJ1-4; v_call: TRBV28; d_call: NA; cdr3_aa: CATIQSTNEKLFF; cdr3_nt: TGTGCCACCATACAGTCAACTAATGAAAAACTGTTTTTT
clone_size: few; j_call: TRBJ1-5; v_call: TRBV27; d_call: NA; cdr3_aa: CASSFTQDQPQHF; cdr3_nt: TGTGCCAGCAGTTTCACACAGGATCAGCCCCAGCATTTT
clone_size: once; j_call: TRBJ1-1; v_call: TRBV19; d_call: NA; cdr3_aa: CASSLRGLATEAFF; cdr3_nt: TGTGCCAGCTCCCTCCGGGGGCTGGCCACTGAAGCTTTCTTT
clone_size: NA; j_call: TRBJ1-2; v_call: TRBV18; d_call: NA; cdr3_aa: CASSAGVGGGYTF; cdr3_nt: TGTGCCAGCTCGGCCGGGGTTGGAGGTGGCTACACCTTC
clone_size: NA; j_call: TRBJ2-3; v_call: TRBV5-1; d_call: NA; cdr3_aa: CASSQGMTDTQYF; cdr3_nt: TGCGCCAGCAGCCAGGGGATGACAGATACGCAGTATTTT
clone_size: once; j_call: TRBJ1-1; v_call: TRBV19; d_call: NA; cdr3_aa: CASSISADTEAFF; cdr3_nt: TGTGCCAGTAGTATAAGTGCCGACACTGAAGCTTTCTTT
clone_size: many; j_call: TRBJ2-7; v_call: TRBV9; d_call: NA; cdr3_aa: CASSVGPAGGDEQYF; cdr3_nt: TGTGCCAGCAGCGTAGGTCCAGCGGGCGGGGACGAGCAGTACTTC
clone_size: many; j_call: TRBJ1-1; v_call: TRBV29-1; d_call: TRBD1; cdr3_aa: CSVKTGGGVAFF; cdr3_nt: TGCAGCGTAAAGACAGGGGGCGGGGTAGCTTTCTTT
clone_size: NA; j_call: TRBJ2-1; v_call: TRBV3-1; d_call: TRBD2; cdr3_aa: CASSQVSTGGPGEQFF; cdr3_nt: TGTGCCAGCAGCCAAGTCTCGACGGGAGGCCCCGGTGAGCAGTTCTTC
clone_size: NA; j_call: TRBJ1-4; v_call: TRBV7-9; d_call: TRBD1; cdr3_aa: CAARGGLDEKLFF; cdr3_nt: TGTGCTGCACGAGGGGGCTTAGATGAAAAACTGTTTTTT